Following are 8 T cell receptor beta chains from one sample sequenced in a study of cytomegalovirus exposure and HLA in healthy donors. Primers included in the PCR were 60 Vbeta and 13 Jbeta primers. Assay: immunoSEQ multiplex PCR; the TCRdb copy retains only in-frame clones and omits some. The sample yields 100,000 to 120,000 clones, around 70% seen once. Specimen: PBMCs. These receptors were collected from a man younger than 45 in good health and CMV-seronegative.

This clone was picked up a small number of times. The chain has TRBV19 and TRBJ2-7; TRBD2 matches at 7 bases. V was pared by 6 bases and J by 2 bases, with 7 bases of the junction left unmatched. Germline CDR1 reads LNHDA; CDR2 reads SQIVND (reference sequence). The CDR3 extends over 14 amino acids. The CDR3 loop is CASRGGSGPYEQYF. The CDR3 coding sequence is TGTGCCAGTAGAGGCGGGAGCGGCCCCTACGAGCAGTACTTC.

The chain couples TRBV4-3 to TRBJ2-3, with 7 bases lining up with TRBD1. The CDR3 is made up of 16 amino acids. Germline V CDR1 and CDR2: LGHNA, YSLEER. J gave up 2 bases and V 1 base, and 6 bases lay outside the gene matches. The CDR3 loop is CASSQGRDSYTDTQYF. The CDR3 DNA follows: TGCGCCAGCAGCCAAGGTCGGGACAGCTACACAGATACGCAGTATTTT.

CDR3: CASSAGVGQPQHF. The CDR3 nucleotides read TGTGCCAGCAGCGCAGGGGTCGGACAGCCCCAGCATTTT. The J gene is TRBJ1-5, the V gene TRBV2; TRBD1 is a possible D gene (6 bases). Trimming cost V 6 bases and J 7 bases, with 13 bases left between them. CDR3 length: 13 amino acids. Germline values: CDR1 SNHLY, CDR2 FYNNEI. The full variable domain, in which reference TRBV2 and TRBJ1-5 provide the parts outside the CDR3, is EPEVTQTPSHQVTQMGQEVILRCVPISNHLYFYWYRQILGQKVEFLVSFYNNEISEKSEIFDDQFSVERPDGSNFTLKIRSTKLEDSAMYFCASSAGVGQPQHFGDGTRLSIL.

The rearrangement joins TRBV6-4 to TRBJ1-5; D is perhaps TRBD1 (5 bases). The length of the CDR3 is 17 residues. V lost 0 bases to trimming and J lost 3 bases, with 15 bases between them. Germline CDR1 reads MRHNA; CDR2 reads SNTAGT. The CDR3 here is CASSDSFGAGYNQPQHF. DNA of the CDR3: TGTGCCAGCAGTGACTCATTTGGGGCAGGGTACAATCAGCCCCAGCATTTT.

This clone was picked up one time. The rearrangement joins TRBV7-2 to TRBJ2-1; D possibly corresponds to TRBD1 (6 bases). V was pared by 1 base and J by 11 bases, with 9 bases between. The CDR3 extends over 12 amino acids. CDR1 SGHTA and CDR2 FQGNSA come from the germline V gene. CDR3 coding DNA: TGTGCCAGCAGCTTAGGGGGGCCACAGCAGTTCTTC. It yields the protein CASSLGGPQQFF.

CDR3 coding DNA: TGTGCCAGCAGCCTGGGACAGGAGCTCCACTTT. This codes for CASSLGQELHF. V and J are TRBV7-2 and TRBJ1-6, with 8 bases fitting TRBD1. Germline CDR1 SGHTA, CDR2 FQGNSA. The V gene end was trimmed by 5 bases and the J gene end by 16 bases; junction bases not matched to a gene: 4. CDR3 length: 11 residues.

This chain uses TRBV28 with TRBJ1-3, with D possibly TRBD1 on 6 matching bases. This CDR3 has 14 amino acids. Germline V gene lookup returns CDR1 MDHEN and CDR2 SYDVKM. V was shortened by 7 bases and J by 2 bases, with 12 bases between the two germline ends. DNA for the CDR3: TGTGCCAGCACCTTAGGGGGGGCTGGAAACACCATATATTTT. Its translation is CASTLGGAGNTIYF.

This clone has a handful of counts. The chain combines TRBV28 with TRBJ2-7; 8 nucleotides line up with TRBD1. There are 18 residues in the CDR3. Per germline, CDR1 MDHEN and CDR2 SYDVKM. The ends lost 5 bases at V and 3 bases at J; junction bases unmatched: 18. The CDR3 is CASSDIDSGQGGLYEQYF. In nucleotides, the CDR3 is TGTGCCAGCAGTGACATCGACTCTGGACAGGGCGGACTCTACGAGCAGTACTTC.